These 30 T cell receptor beta chains came from one sample sequenced in a study of blood T cell repertoires in COVID-19 (dated by TCRdb to 2018 to 2021). Library construction relied on the immunoSEQ multiplex PCR assay. TCRdb provides this immuneACCESS table in a form limited to in-frame rearrangements. Some clones are lacking; in checked studies, under half of them reflect an unresolved V gene, and why the rest are absent is not known. The sample table holds about 110,000 clones, of which more than 65% were seen once. Approximately 3.9% of the sample is in the top ten clones. Sequenced input: peripheral blood. These receptors came from an elderly woman with acute or convalescent COVID-19.

This clone was counted a few times. The chain employs TRBV19 and TRBJ1-1, with D possibly being TRBD1 (5 bases). V was shortened by 3 bases and J by 1 base, with 12 bases between the two germline ends. The CDR3 is made up of 15 amino acids. The germline V gene encodes CDR1 LNHDA and CDR2 SQIVND (reference sequence). CDR3 sequence reads: CASSISWGGNTEAFF. CDR3 DNA sequence: TGTGCCAGTAGTATTTCTTGGGGCGGGAACACTGAAGCTTTCTTT.

This clone was counted once. The chain recombines TRBV6-2 or TRBV6-3 with TRBJ2-3, with 7 positions matching TRBD2. Losses at the gene ends were 5 bases for V and 0 bases for J; bases not matched to a gene: 5. The CDR3 has 15 residues. Germline V CDR1 and CDR2: MNHEY, SVGEGT. CDR3 region: CASSEGLSSTDTQYF. CDR3 nucleotide sequence: TGTGCCAGCAGTGAGGGACTATCTAGCACAGATACGCAGTATTTT.

This clone has just a few counts. The CDR3 sequence is CSVWDRGNQPQHF. CDR3 nucleotides: TGCAGCGTTTGGGACAGGGGGAATCAGCCCCAGCATTTT. J is TRBJ1-5 and V is TRBV29-1; 11 bases map to TRBD1. CDR3 length equals 13 residues. CDR1 is SQVTM, CDR2 ANQGSEA, per germline. The V and J ends lost 5 bases and 4 bases, in that order; junction bases with no gene match: 1.

This clone came up a few times. V usage is TRBV29-1 and J usage is TRBJ1-2, with D possibly matching TRBD1 (5 bases). V shed 6 bases and J shed 4 bases, with 9 bases lying between them. CDR3 length: 11 residues. The germline V gene encodes CDR1 SQVTM and CDR2 ANQGSEA. This CDR3 is CSVGGAYGYTF. DNA for the CDR3: TGCAGCGTCGGAGGGGCCTATGGCTACACCTTC.

This clone appeared a single time. This rearrangement joins TRBV7-8 to TRBJ2-3; 10 bases line up with TRBD1. This CDR3 comprises 15 residues. In germline, CDR1 is SGHVS, CDR2 FQNEAQ. The V gene end was trimmed by 3 bases and the J gene end by 5 bases; junction bases not matched to a gene: 5. The CDR3 here is CASSFDRGRGDTQYF. The CDR3 DNA reads as TGTGCCAGCAGCTTCGACAGGGGGCGCGGAGATACGCAGTATTTT.

The chain recombines TRBV10-3 with TRBJ2-3, with 7 bases aligning to TRBD2. The germline V gene encodes CDR1 ENHRY and CDR2 SYGVKD. The V and J ends lost 4 bases and 4 bases, in that order; junction bases with no gene match: 8. This CDR3 has 15 amino acids. DNA of the CDR3: TGTGCCATCAGTGGGGGTGGGAGGGCCGCAGATACGCAGTATTTT. Translating it yields CAISGGGRAADTQYF.

The CDR3 DNA follows: TGTGCCAGCTTGAGGGGAGGCGCCGACACTGAAGCTTTCTTT. It translates to CASLRGGADTEAFF. V is TRBV6-5 and J is TRBJ1-1; D perhaps matches TRBD1 (5 bases). Trimming took off 8 bases at V and 3 bases at J, with 16 bases between the two ends. Germline CDR1 and CDR2: MNHEY and SVGAGI. This CDR3 has 14 residues.

V and J are TRBV7-2 and TRBJ2-3, with 12 bases matching TRBD2. Germline values: CDR1 SGHTA, CDR2 FQGNSA. The CDR3 length is 15 residues. The ends lost 3 bases at V and 6 bases at J; junction bases unmatched: 4. For the CDR3, the DNA is TGTGCCAGCAGCTTGACTAGCGGGAGCAAGGATACGCAGTATTTT. This sequence encodes CASSLTSGSKDTQYF.

Only a few counts were recorded for this clone. This chain connects TRBV9 to TRBJ2-7; a possible D gene is TRBD2 (5 bases). Germline V lookup: CDR1 SGDLS, CDR2 YYNGEE. CDR3 size: 13 residues. V lost 4 bases, J lost 3 bases, and 11 bases lay in between. The CDR3 region has the DNA TGTGCCAGCAGCACCCAAAGCGGCTACGAGCAGTACTTC. Protein product: CASSTQSGYEQYF.

The gene calls are TRBV3-1 (or the pseudogene TRBV3-2) and TRBJ2-3, with TRBD2 identical over 8 bases. This CDR3 comprises 16 residues. J lost 1 base, V lost 6 bases, and 9 bases had no gene match. Germline values: CDR1 LGHDT, CDR2 YNNKEL (reference sequence). CDR3 sequence: CASSRAGVGGTDTQYF. In DNA, the CDR3 is TGTGCCAGCAGTAGAGCGGGGGTGGGGGGCACAGATACGCAGTATTTT.

The chain has TRBV3-1 (or the pseudogene TRBV3-2) and TRBJ1-1, with D unclear. Germline lookup yields CDR1 LGHDT and CDR2 YNNKEL (reference sequence). The CDR3 loop spans 13 amino acids. With 2 bases removed from V and 1 base from J, the gap between germline ends came to 5 bases. CDR3 residues: CASSQFGNTEAFF. In DNA form, the CDR3 reads TGTGCCAGCAGCCAATTCGGGAACACTGAAGCTTTCTTT.

The chain employs TRBV18 and TRBJ2-7; 8 bases match TRBD2. V dropped 2 bases and J dropped 3; count of bases not matched to a gene: 3. The germline CDR1 and CDR2 sequences are KGHSH and LQKENI. This CDR3 has 14 residues. DNA of the CDR3: TGTGCCAGCTCACCAGGGCGGGGGGACTACGAGCAGTACTTC. Protein: CASSPGRGDYEQYF.

The J gene is TRBJ1-2, the V gene TRBV3-1 (or the pseudogene TRBV3-2), with unresolved D. CDR3 length: 14 amino acids. Trimming pared 6 bases from V and 4 bases from J, leaving 15 bases between. The germline gives CDR1 LGHDT, CDR2 YNNKEL (reference sequence). CDR3: CASRPGGRTYGYTF. The CDR3 DNA is TGTGCCAGCAGACCCGGAGGGCGGACCTATGGCTACACCTTC.

The chain has TRBV29-1 and TRBJ2-1; the D gene is possibly TRBD2 (6 bases). Between the trimmed V and J ends, which lost 3 bases and 9 bases, there was a span of 18 bases. The CDR3 length is 14 residues. CDR1 and CDR2 from the germline V gene are SQVTM and ANQGSEA. This CDR3 is CSVDPRADGGEQFF. CDR3 DNA sequence: TGCAGCGTTGATCCTCGGGCAGACGGGGGTGAGCAGTTCTTC.

The V call is TRBV30, the J call TRBJ2-6, with D perhaps matching TRBD1 (6 bases). The CDR3 has 13 residues. Trimming pared 4 bases from V and 3 bases from J, leaving 7 bases between. The germline V gene has CDR1 GTSNPN and CDR2 SVGIG (reference sequence). CDR3 nucleotides: TGTGCCTGGAACAGGGATGGGGCCAACGTCCTGACTTTC. Amino acid sequence: CAWNRDGANVLTF. The full variable domain, in which reference TRBV30 and TRBJ2-6 provide the parts outside the CDR3, is SQTIHQWPATLVQPVGSPLSLECTVEGTSNPNLYWYRQAAGRGLQLLFYSVGIGQISSEVPQNLSASRPQDRQFILSSKKLLLSDSGFYLCAWNRDGANVLTFGAGSRLTVL.

This clone was counted a single time. V and J are TRBV10-3 and TRBJ1-5; D might be TRBD1 (5 bases). V lost 8 bases to trimming and J lost 4 bases, with 15 bases between them. This CDR3 has 14 residues. Germline CDR1 is ENHRY and CDR2 is SYGVKD. The CDR3 loop reads CAIGRGGVNQPQHF. CDR3 sequence (DNA): TGTGCCATCGGCCGGGGGGGGGTTAATCAGCCCCAGCATTTT.

This chain connects TRBV5-1 to TRBJ1-2; 7 bases fit TRBD1. V lost 2 bases, J lost 8 bases, and 9 bases stayed unmatched. This CDR3 has 14 residues. Germline CDR1 is SGHRS and CDR2 is YFSETQ. CDR3 DNA: TGCGCCAGCAGCTTCACGGACAGGCCTGGGGGCTACACCTTC. Amino acids: CASSFTDRPGGYTF.

The chain carries TRBV19 and TRBJ2-5; TRBD2 agrees at 10 bases. The CDR3 is made up of 19 amino acids. Looked up from germline, CDR1 is LNHDA and CDR2 is SQIVND (reference sequence). V lost 6 bases, J lost 1 base, and 17 bases stayed unmatched. CDR3 nucleotide sequence: TGTGCCAGTAGGGCAAGCGGGAGGGCCGAGACATGGGGCCAAGAGACCCAGTACTTC. This gives the protein CASRASGRAETWGQETQYF.

V gene TRBV6-6 combines with J gene TRBJ1-5; a possible D gene is TRBD1 (5 bases). Trimming took 0 bases from V and 7 from J, leaving 10 bases between them. The germline gives CDR1 MNHNY, CDR2 SVGAGI (reference sequence). The CDR3 is made up of 14 amino acids. DNA of the CDR3: TGTGCCAGCAGTTACTCACAGGAAAGGCAGCCCCAGCATTTT. It encodes CASSYSQERQPQHF.

The chain has TRBV3-1 (or the pseudogene TRBV3-2) and TRBJ2-7; 13 nucleotides agree with TRBD2. This CDR3 contains 16 residues. V shed 5 bases, J shed 4 bases, and the junction held 8 bases outside the gene matches. From germline, CDR1 is LGHDT and CDR2 YNNKEL (reference sequence). The CDR3 reads CASSALTSGRGYEQYF. The CDR3 bases are TGTGCCAGCAGCGCGCTCACTAGCGGGAGGGGTTACGAGCAGTACTTC.

In DNA form, the CDR3 reads TGTGCCAGCAGTGCTGGACAGGAACAAGCTTTCTTT. Protein sequence: CASSAGQEQAFF. The chain carries TRBV12-3 or TRBV12-4 and TRBJ1-1; 7 nucleotides agree with TRBD1. The CDR3 totals 12 residues. The V segment lost 5 bases and the J segment 9 bases; nucleotides outside the gene matches: 6.

This sequence joins TRBV6-2 or TRBV6-3 and TRBJ2-3, with D possibly matching TRBD2 (6 bases). This CDR3 spans 15 amino acids. V was shortened by 4 bases and J by 4 bases, with 15 bases between the two germline ends. Germline values: CDR1 MNHEY, CDR2 SVGEGT. The CDR3 DNA reads as TGTGCCAGCAGTTCCACTGGGAGGTCGGCAGATACGCAGTATTTT. It is translated as CASSSTGRSADTQYF.

The chain links TRBV21-1 to TRBJ2-7; the table gives TRBD1 as D, unverified against the DNA. TRBV21-1 is deemed a pseudogene. The CDR3 contains 17 residues. CDR3 bases: TGTGCCAGCAGCAAAGGCCCCCAGGGCTTCAGCTCCTACGAGCAGTACTTC. It encodes CASSKGPQGFSSYEQYF.

The V gene is TRBV7-9, the J gene TRBJ2-1, with D perhaps TRBD1 (6 bases). V lost 5 bases, J lost 8 bases, and 19 bases lay in between. CDR3 length equals 15 residues. Germline V gene sequence: CDR1 SEHNR, CDR2 FQNEAQ (reference sequence). CDR3 in amino acids: CASSPPQGHLHEQFF. CDR3 sequence (DNA): TGTGCCAGCAGCCCTCCGCAGGGGCACCTCCATGAGCAGTTCTTC.

The V call is TRBV29-1, the J call TRBJ2-3, with no clear D. The germline V gene encodes CDR1 SQVTM and CDR2 ANQGSEA. This CDR3 is built from 13 residues. V lost 4 bases, J lost 4 bases, and 12 bases lay in between. DNA for the CDR3: TGCAGCGTTGCCCCTAGATACCCAGATACGCAGTATTTT. Translating it yields CSVAPRYPDTQYF.

V and J are TRBV5-1 and TRBJ1-2, with TRBD1 identical over 8 bases. Germline V gene sequence: CDR1 SGHRS, CDR2 YFSETQ. V dropped 0 bases and J dropped 4; count of bases not matched to a gene: 2. The CDR3 has 14 amino acids. CDR3 nucleotide sequence: TGCGCCAGCAGCTTGGACCAGGGGGCCTATGGCTACACCTTC. Its protein is CASSLDQGAYGYTF.

CDR3 nucleotide sequence: TGTGCCAGCAGTAACAGGGAAAAACTGTTTTTT. Translating it yields CASSNREKLFF. The chain carries TRBV28 and TRBJ1-4, with D possibly TRBD1 on 5 matching bases. V lost 5 bases, J lost 8 bases, and 6 bases lay in between. Germline CDR1 reads MDHEN; CDR2 reads SYDVKM. The CDR3 has 11 amino acids.

The sample holds a few counts of this clone. The J gene is TRBJ2-5, the V gene TRBV3-1 (or the pseudogene TRBV3-2); D is uncertain. Deletions cut 4 bases from V and 5 bases from J, with 8 bases between. Germline CDR1 and CDR2: LGHDT and YNNKEL (reference sequence). This CDR3 contains 12 residues. The CDR3 DNA reads as TGTGCCAGCAGCCGAATGGAGGAGACCCAGTACTTC. This translates into CASSRMEETQYF.

The rearrangement joins TRBV10-1 to TRBJ1-5; D is perhaps TRBD1 (6 bases). The ends were cut back, 5 bases at V and 9 bases at J, with 14 bases in the middle. Per the germline V gene, CDR1 is WNHNN and CDR2 is SYGVQD (reference sequence). This CDR3 is 13 amino acids long. In nucleotides, the CDR3 is TGCGCCAGCAGTTATTCAGGGGAAGGGCCCCAGCATTTT. Its protein is CASSYSGEGPQHF.

CDR3 sequence reads: CASSVGLAGSFPTDTQYF. CDR3 nucleotide sequence: TGCGCCAGCAGCGTGGGACTAGCGGGAAGTTTCCCCACAGATACGCAGTATTTT. The chain carries TRBV5-1 and TRBJ2-3, with 13 bases fitting TRBD2. The CDR3 is made up of 18 amino acids. In germline, CDR1 is SGHRS, CDR2 YFSETQ. J gave up 2 bases and V 4 bases, and 10 bases lay outside the gene matches.